The 3 T cell receptor beta chains given below trace back to one sample, sequenced in a study of shared clonotypes between healthy human individuals. The table came from immunoSEQ multiplex PCR; TCRdb's copy has only in-frame clones and leaves some out. Among some 2,000,000 clones listed, over 85% were seen once. The sequenced material came from naive CD4+ T cells sorted from blood. Subset reported: CD45RA+ positively selected. The receptors originated from a man between 18 and 29 years old in good health.

The chain recombines TRBV6-5 with TRBJ2-5; no definite D call. Trimming left V 5 bases short and J 2 bases short, with 6 bases between. The CDR3 is 12 amino acids. From germline, CDR1 is MNHEY and CDR2 SVGAGI. The CDR3 loop is CASSQVQETQYF. The CDR3 nucleotides read TGTGCCAGCAGTCAGGTGCAAGAGACCCAGTACTTC.

The chain has TRBV28 and TRBJ1-1, with D unclear. V lost 6 bases and J lost 6, with 8 bases in between. The germline V gene has CDR1 MDHEN and CDR2 SYDVKM. This CDR3 is built from 11 residues. CDR3 in DNA: TGTGCCAGCAGGGCCGGCCCTGAAGCTTTCTTT. Translating gives CASRAGPEAFF.

V usage is TRBV2 and J usage is TRBJ1-2; D call uncertain. The CDR3 runs 14 residues. From germline, CDR1 is SNHLY and CDR2 FYNNEI. Trimming removed 6 bases from V and 9 bases from J, with 20 bases in between. The CDR3 region is CASREQMIDVRYTF. In DNA form, the CDR3 reads TGTGCCAGCAGAGAACAGATGATTGACGTCCGCTACACCTTC.